The entry below describes one T cell receptor (beta chain). This specimen comes from a study of blood T cell repertoires in COVID-19. The CDR3 consists of 14 residues. Germline V gene sequence: CDR1 LNHDA, CDR2 SQIVND (reference sequence). The V end lost 3 bases, the J end lost 4 bases, and 12 bases lay between the germline ends. This table comes from immunoSEQ multiplex PCR, and its TCRdb copy is limited to in-frame clones, with some not included. The sample consists of about 130,000 clones, roughly 88% of them appearing once. The rearrangement joins TRBV19 to TRBJ1-2; D not resolved. This sequence was found in a woman older than 75 with acute or convalescent COVID-19. The specimen sequenced was peripheral blood. The CDR3: CASSMGGGSYGYTF. The CDR3 DNA reads as TGTGCCAGTAGTATGGGTGGAGGGAGCTATGGCTACACCTTC.